Each of the 32 T cell receptor beta chains below was sequenced from the same sample in a study of blood T cell repertoires in COVID-19. Data came from immunoSEQ multiplex PCR; TCRdb stores just in-frame clones and leaves some out. The table includes 300,000 to 350,000 clones, 85% to 90% detected once. Input material: PBMCs or T cells enriched from blood (not recorded which). These receptors were obtained from a woman in her 30s who had recovered from COVID-19.

This clone has only one observation. V and J are TRBV2 and TRBJ2-6, with 9 bases that match TRBD1. CDR1 SNHLY and CDR2 FYNNEI come from the germline V gene. The CDR3 contains 16 residues. Trimming took 9 bases from V and 0 from J; bases not matched to a gene: 6. The CDR3 region is CARGQGWDSGANVLTF. CDR3 DNA: TGTGCCAGGGGACAGGGATGGGACTCTGGGGCCAACGTCCTGACTTTC.

This chain joins TRBV20-1 and TRBJ2-7; perhaps TRBD1 as D (6 bases). Germline lookup yields CDR1 DFQATT and CDR2 SNEGSKA (reference sequence). V gave up 3 bases and J gave up 6 bases, with 12 bases separating them. This CDR3 region has 12 residues. This CDR3 is CSASSWGREQYF. The DNA for the CDR3 is TGCAGTGCTAGTTCTTGGGGGCGCGAGCAGTACTTC.

J is TRBJ1-5 and V is TRBV28, with 9 bases that match TRBD1. The CDR3 spans 15 residues. Germline CDR1 is MDHEN and CDR2 is SYDVKM. V was pared by 6 bases and J by 2 bases, with 5 bases of the junction left unmatched. CDR3 loop: CASRTQGAGNQPQHF. In nucleotides, the CDR3 is TGTGCCAGCAGAACACAGGGGGCCGGCAATCAGCCCCAGCATTTT.

The rearrangement uses TRBV5-1 and TRBJ1-1, with TRBD1 as a possible D gene (6 bases). The germline V gene encodes CDR1 SGHRS and CDR2 YFSETQ. The V and J ends lost 4 bases and 1 base respectively, with 14 bases between them. CDR3 size: 15 residues. The CDR3 spells CASSPPGAGNTEAFF. DNA for the CDR3: TGCGCCAGCAGCCCCCCAGGGGCGGGGAACACTGAAGCTTTCTTT.

This chain links TRBV27 with TRBJ1-6; TRBD1 might be the D (6 bases). V dropped 1 base and J dropped 7 bases, with 11 bases sitting between them. This CDR3 region has 15 residues. Per the germline V gene, CDR1 is MNHEY and CDR2 is SMNVEV (reference sequence). CDR3 loop: CASSLLPGENSPLHF. The CDR3 nucleotides are TGTGCCAGCAGTTTATTACCAGGGGAGAATTCACCCCTCCACTTT.

V is TRBV2 and J is TRBJ1-3; no definite D call. CDR3 length: 15 amino acids. Germline V gives CDR1 SNHLY, CDR2 FYNNEI. Trimming removed 4 bases at V and 1 base at J, with 11 bases between. The CDR3 DNA reads as TGTGCCAGCAGTGTCAGTGGCTTTTCTGGAAACACCATATATTTT. It is translated as CASSVSGFSGNTIYF.

The chain couples TRBV19 to TRBJ1-2; 7 positions match TRBD1. The trim removed 7 bases at V and 4 bases at J, leaving 6 bases unmatched. The length of the CDR3 is 13 residues. The germline V gene has CDR1 LNHDA and CDR2 SQIVND (reference sequence). For the CDR3, the DNA is TGTGCCAGTACCCCGGGGACAGCCTATGGCTACACCTTC. Translated: CASTPGTAYGYTF.

This rearrangement joins TRBV4-1 to TRBJ1-1, with D maybe TRBD1 (5 bases). This CDR3 spans 16 amino acids. V lost 4 bases and J 1 base, leaving 16 bases between the germline ends. Looked up from germline, CDR1 is MGHRA and CDR2 is YSYEKL. CDR3 in amino acids: CASSPPTGTANTEAFF. CDR3 coding DNA: TGCGCCAGCAGCCCCCCTACCGGGACTGCGAACACTGAAGCTTTCTTT.

This clone was counted only a few times. This rearrangement joins TRBV2 to TRBJ2-7, with TRBD2 matching 13 bases. The CDR3 sequence is 15 residues long. The junction had 9 bases not matched to a gene; V was cut back by 7 bases and J by 6 bases. The germline V gene has CDR1 SNHLY and CDR2 FYNNEI. CDR3 nucleotides: TGTGCCAGCATTGGACTAGCGGGGGCCCTCGGCGAGCAGTACTTC. Translation: CASIGLAGALGEQYF.

The V and J genes are TRBV9 and TRBJ2-1; D is unresolved. CDR3 length: 15 amino acids. The V end lost 4 bases, the J end lost 5 bases, and 16 bases lay between the germline ends. The germline V gene has CDR1 SGDLS and CDR2 YYNGEE. The CDR3 nucleotides read TGTGCCAGCAGCCCCAACTCTGTCGGAGACAATGAGCAGTTCTTC. Protein product: CASSPNSVGDNEQFF.

The chain carries TRBV6-5 and TRBJ1-1; TRBD1 agrees at 7 bases. This CDR3 is 12 amino acids long. V gave up 4 bases and J gave up 8 bases; unmatched junction bases: 4. Germline V gene sequence: CDR1 MNHEY, CDR2 SVGAGI. CDR3 sequence (DNA): TGTGCCAGCAGTTGGGGGACAGCAGAAGCTTTCTTT. Translation gives CASSWGTAEAFF.

This clone was recorded only once. This chain joins TRBV18 and TRBJ1-4, with 7 bases identical to TRBD1. Germline V gives CDR1 KGHSH, CDR2 LQKENI. Trimming took 6 bases from V and 5 from J; bases not matched to a gene: 9. The CDR3 contains 15 residues. The DNA of the CDR3 is TGTGCCAGCTCTCTCCCGGGACAGAGAAATGAAAAACTGTTTTTT. Protein product: CASSLPGQRNEKLFF.

The chain has TRBV27 and TRBJ2-1, with 7 bases that match TRBD1. V was clipped by 8 bases and J by 4 bases; unmatched bases: 5. The CDR3 consists of 13 residues. Germline CDR1 and CDR2: MNHEY and SMNVEV (reference sequence). In DNA form, the CDR3 reads TGTGCCAGCGCCGGGACAGAATACAATGAGCAGTTCTTC. It codes for CASAGTEYNEQFF.

The chain couples TRBV6-1 to TRBJ2-5, with 11 positions matching TRBD2. CDR3 length: 17 amino acids. CDR1 is MNHNS, CDR2 SASEGT, per germline. Germline trimming cut 4 bases from V and 0 bases from J; bases unmatched to any gene: 7. The CDR3, as DNA: TGTGCCAGCAGTGGCGGTGTAGCGGGAGGGCACCAAGAGACCCAGTACTTC. Amino acid sequence: CASSGGVAGGHQETQYF.

This chain uses TRBV6-2 or TRBV6-3 with TRBJ2-7, with 10 nucleotides matching TRBD2. The trim removed 4 bases at V and 3 bases at J, leaving 3 bases unmatched. Germline V CDR1 and CDR2: MNHEY, SVGEGT. This CDR3 comprises 14 residues. The CDR3 DNA is TGTGCCAGCAGTTGGACTAGCGGAAGCTACGAGCAGTACTTC. Residues: CASSWTSGSYEQYF.

The genes are TRBV5-1 and TRBJ2-1, with TRBD2 identical over 10 bases. V lost 6 bases to trimming and J lost 7 bases; unmatched junction nucleotides: 10. The CDR3 spans 15 residues. CDR1 SGHRS and CDR2 YFSETQ come from the germline V gene. The CDR3 loop is CASTLAGEVGNEQFF. In nucleotides, the CDR3 is TGCGCCAGCACTCTAGCGGGAGAGGTGGGGAATGAGCAGTTCTTC.

The J gene is TRBJ2-7, the V gene TRBV12-5; 12 bases match TRBD2. Germline-derived CDR1 and CDR2 are LGHNT and FRNRAP. Losses at the gene ends were 3 bases for V and 6 bases for J; bases not matched to a gene: 6. This CDR3 is 15 amino acids long. The CDR3 region has the DNA TGTGCTAGTGGTTTCCTAGCGGGAGGGTCGCCCGAGCAGTACTTC. Its translation is CASGFLAGGSPEQYF.

V and J are TRBV6-5 and TRBJ2-4; a possible D gene is TRBD1 (5 bases). This CDR3 has 12 amino acids. The germline CDR1 and CDR2 sequences are MNHEY and SVGAGI. V was clipped by 5 bases and J by 7 bases, with 9 bases between them. In DNA, the CDR3 is TGTGCCAGCAGTCGCAACAGGAACATTCAGTACTTC. Its protein is CASSRNRNIQYF.

Worth noting for this clone: This sample includes further DNA sequences coding for the same CDR3. This chain joins TRBV3-1 (or the pseudogene TRBV3-2) and TRBJ2-7, with unresolved D. The CDR3 spans 11 residues. Germline CDR1 and CDR2: LGHDT and YNNKEL (reference sequence). Trimming stripped 3 bases from V and 3 bases from J, with 3 bases between. The CDR3 here is CASSHSYEQYF. CDR3 coding DNA: TGTGCCAGCAGCCACAGCTACGAGCAGTACTTC.

The V call is TRBV7-6, the J call TRBJ2-7; D ambiguous. From germline, CDR1 is SGHVS and CDR2 FNYEAQ. V was pared by 0 bases and J by 5 bases, with 8 bases between. This CDR3 is 13 amino acids long. The CDR3 sequence is CASSLALFDEQYF. The CDR3 bases are TGTGCCAGCAGCTTAGCCCTCTTTGACGAGCAGTACTTC.

The V gene is TRBV24-1, the J gene TRBJ2-3; TRBD1 aligns across 7 bases. Germline loops: CDR1 KGHDR, CDR2 SFDVKD. V gave up 4 bases and J gave up 1 base; unmatched junction bases: 4. The CDR3 totals 15 residues. Written as DNA, the CDR3 is TGTGCCACCAGTGACCCGGGACAGCGCACAGATACGCAGTATTTT. Its protein product is CATSDPGQRTDTQYF.

This clone showed up just once. This chain joins TRBV4-1 and TRBJ2-5; D possibly corresponds to TRBD2 (5 bases). The ends were cut back, 0 bases at V and 1 base at J, with 9 bases in the middle. CDR1 and CDR2 from the germline V gene are MGHRA and YSYEKL. The CDR3 is 15 amino acids. CDR3 DNA: TGCGCCAGCAGCCAAGATCCTAGCACCCAAGAGACCCAGTACTTC. It is translated as CASSQDPSTQETQYF.

The rearrangement uses TRBV5-1 and TRBJ1-1; 7 bases match TRBD1. The CDR3 length is 16 residues. Germline V gene lookup returns CDR1 SGHRS and CDR2 YFSETQ. Trimming took 4 bases from V and 3 from J; bases not matched to a gene: 12. The CDR3 reads CASSRRTGTGDTEAFF. The CDR3 DNA sequence: TGCGCCAGCAGCCGGCGGACAGGTACAGGGGACACTGAAGCTTTCTTT. Full variable domain (rest looked up from reference TRBV5-1 and TRBJ1-1): KAGVTQTPRYLIKTRGQQVTLSCSPISGHRSVSWYQQTPGQGLQFLFEYFSETQRNKGNFPGRFSGRQFSNSRSEMNVSTLELGDSALYLCASSRRTGTGDTEAFFGQGTRLTVV.

Concerning this clone: Within the sample, other DNA sequences also encode this same CDR3. J is TRBJ2-1 and V is TRBV19; 10 nucleotides agree with TRBD2. V shed 3 bases, J shed 9 bases, and the junction held 8 bases outside the gene matches. The CDR3 is 15 amino acids. CDR1 LNHDA and CDR2 SQIVND come from the germline V gene (reference sequence). CDR3 sequence: CASSMGSGRAGEQFF. CDR3 sequence (DNA): TGTGCCAGTAGTATGGGGAGCGGGAGGGCCGGTGAGCAGTTCTTC.

This rearrangement joins TRBV9 to TRBJ2-2; tentatively, D is TRBD2 (6 bases). The CDR3 runs 15 residues. Germline V gene lookup returns CDR1 SGDLS and CDR2 YYNGEE. V was clipped by 4 bases and J by 4 bases, with 14 bases between them. The CDR3 DNA follows: TGTGCCAGCAGCCCCTCTAGCGCCGGCACCGGGGAGCTGTTTTTT. Translation gives CASSPSSAGTGELFF.

V gene TRBV5-6 combines with J gene TRBJ2-5, with D possibly matching TRBD1 (6 bases). The V gene lost 0 bases and the J gene lost 4 bases, with 16 bases spanning the gap. Germline CDR1 and CDR2: SGHDT and YYEEEE. CDR3 length equals 16 residues. In nucleotides, the CDR3 is TGTGCCAGCAGCTTGGCCAGGGGCCCCACTTCAGAGACCCAGTACTTC. It is translated as CASSLARGPTSETQYF.

The chain joins TRBV29-1 to TRBJ2-7; the match to TRBD1 covers 7 bases. The trim removed 5 bases at V and 0 bases at J, leaving 7 bases unmatched. The CDR3 loop spans 14 amino acids. The germline V gene encodes CDR1 SQVTM and CDR2 ANQGSEA. CDR3 DNA sequence: TGCAGCGTTCCTATCCGGGACAGCTCCTACGAGCAGTACTTC. Protein product: CSVPIRDSSYEQYF.

The chain couples TRBV7-3 to TRBJ2-4; 16 nucleotides agree with TRBD2. This CDR3 is built from 16 residues. Trimming cost V 5 bases and J 5 bases; bases outside gene matches: 3. Germline CDR1 is SGHTA and CDR2 is FQGTGA. CDR3 nucleotide sequence: TGTGCCAGCAGCCCCGGGACTAGCGGGAGGGAAAACATTCAGTACTTC. Encoded protein: CASSPGTSGRENIQYF.

This chain connects TRBV10-1 to TRBJ2-3; D remains unclear. The V and J ends lost 7 bases and 14 bases respectively, with 13 bases between them. The CDR3 has 10 amino acids. The germline gives CDR1 WNHNN, CDR2 SYGVQD (reference sequence). CDR3 in amino acids: CASKPQVPYF. The CDR3 DNA reads TGCGCCAGCAAGCCCCAGGTCCCGTATTTT.

The rearrangement joins TRBV19 to TRBJ1-4, with 7 bases matching TRBD1. Germline CDR1 is LNHDA and CDR2 is SQIVND (reference sequence). Trimming at V came to 6 bases and at J to 12 bases, leaving 22 bases not matched to a gene. The CDR3 is 17 amino acids. The chain's CDR3 is CASRSLRTGTATWELFF. The DNA of the CDR3 is TGTGCCAGTAGATCTTTGAGGACCGGGACAGCAACTTGGGAACTGTTTTTT.

V usage is TRBV4-1 and J usage is TRBJ2-7; TRBD2 matches at 9 bases. Germline V gene data show CDR1 as MGHRA and CDR2 as YSYEKL. With 6 bases clipped from V and 0 bases from J, the junction kept 3 bases outside the gene matches. This CDR3 comprises 14 residues. In DNA, the CDR3 is TGCGCCAGCAGTTTAGCGGGAGACTCCTACGAGCAGTACTTC. The encoded protein is CASSLAGDSYEQYF.

The rearrangement links TRBV9 to TRBJ1-1, with D uncertain. The CDR3 is made up of 14 amino acids. Per the germline V gene, CDR1 is SGDLS and CDR2 is YYNGEE. Trimming took 4 bases from V and 7 from J, leaving 17 bases between them. Written as DNA, the CDR3 is TGTGCCAGCAGCCCCCCAGTTGAGGGCAGTGAAGCTTTCTTT. Protein: CASSPPVEGSEAFF.